This is a list of T cell receptor beta chains from one sample in a study of blood T cell repertoires in COVID-19. TCRdb keeps only in-frame clones here, not all; method: immunoSEQ multiplex PCR. The table lists 180,000 or so clones, approximately 80% of them singletons. Sample: PBMCs or T cells enriched from blood (not recorded which). These TCRs come from a man aged 45-60 years who had recovered from COVID-19. Each CDR3 is given with its conserved first and last residue. A D gene is named only where the DNA matches it firmly. Clone size is not always given. Where it is, it says once, few, many or a class for expanded clones.

V	D	size	J	CDR3	DNA
TRBV2	TRBD1	once	TRBJ2-7	CASTGSTGAHEQYF	TGTGCCAGCACTGGTTCAACAGGGGCCCACGAGCAGTACTTC
TRBV15	TRBD1	few	TRBJ1-5	CATSRDYGQGGWSNQPQHF	TGTGCCACCAGCAGAGATTACGGACAGGGAGGCTGGAGCAATCAGCCCCAGCATTTT
TRBV9	TRBD1	few	TRBJ2-2	CASSYRDRANTGELFF	TGTGCCAGCAGCTACCGGGACAGGGCGAACACCGGGGAGCTGTTTTTT
TRBV7-8	.	.	TRBJ2-1	CASSLGSSGNEQFF	TGTGCCAGCAGCTTAGGGAGTAGCGGCAATGAGCAGTTCTTC
TRBV11-2	TRBD1	few	TRBJ1-1	CASVQGVVGTEAFF	TGTGCCAGCGTACAGGGGGTGGTGGGGACTGAAGCTTTCTTT
TRBV29-1	.	few	TRBJ1-1	CSVRLSGGEAFF	TGCAGCGTTCGCCTATCGGGGGGTGAAGCTTTCTTT
TRBV6-5	.	.	TRBJ2-1	CASRDARGNEQFF	TGTGCCAGCAGAGATGCCAGGGGCAATGAGCAGTTCTTC
TRBV4-2	TRBD2	.	TRBJ2-3	CASSQGPTSGSTDTQYF	TGTGCCAGCAGCCAAGGCCCCACTAGCGGGAGCACAGATACGCAGTATTTT
TRBV6-6	TRBD1	.	TRBJ2-2	CASSPPRTGTIAGELFF	TGTGCCAGCAGTCCGCCCCGGACAGGGACGATTGCCGGGGAGCTGTTTTTT
TRBV15	TRBD1	once	TRBJ1-5	CATSRPQGTGAYSQPQHF	TGTGCCACCAGCAGACCCCAAGGGACAGGGGCTTATAGTCAGCCCCAGCATTTT
TRBV9	.	few	TRBJ2-5	CASSVVGGPVETQYF	TGTGCCAGCAGCGTAGTGGGCGGGCCGGTAGAGACCCAGTACTTC
TRBV18	.	.	TRBJ1-1	CASSPVGAMNTEAFF	TGTGCCAGCTCACCAGTGGGGGCGATGAACACTGAAGCTTTCTTT
TRBV7-2	TRBD2	.	TRBJ2-7	CASSTRLASYEQYF	TGTGCCAGCAGCACCAGACTAGCTTCCTACGAGCAGTACTTC
TRBV5-1	.	.	TRBJ1-1	CASSLGSPPGAFF	TGCGCCAGCAGCTTGGGTTCCCCGCCCGGAGCTTTCTTT
TRBV5-1	.	.	TRBJ2-5	CASSVLVSQETQYF	TGCGCCAGCAGCGTGTTGGTGAGCCAAGAGACCCAGTACTTC
TRBV15	TRBD1	.	TRBJ2-1	CATSRAQDRQGQFF	TGTGCCACCAGCAGAGCTCAGGACCGACAGGGACAGTTCTTC
TRBV7-2	TRBD2	.	TRBJ2-5	CASSVGLAGGSGETQYF	TGTGCCAGCAGCGTGGGACTAGCGGGGGGATCGGGAGAGACCCAGTACTTC
TRBV3-1/TRBV3-2	.	.	TRBJ2-5	CASSQVGGLTQETQYF	TGTGCCAGCAGCCAAGTTGGGGGCCTAACTCAAGAGACCCAGTACTTC
TRBV3-1/TRBV3-2	TRBD2	.	TRBJ2-1	CASSQLAGAGNEQFF	TGTGCCAGCAGCCAACTAGCGGGAGCGGGGAATGAGCAGTTCTTC
TRBV19	TRBD1	.	TRBJ2-7	CASSKQGASYEQYF	TGTGCCAGTAGTAAACAGGGGGCATCGTACGAGCAGTACTTC
TRBV21-1	.	many	TRBJ1-2	CASSKLRTEAYGYTF	TGTGCCAGCAGCAAGCTGCGGACAGAGGCGTATGGCTACACCTTC
TRBV5-6	.	.	TRBJ1-5	CASSLGRGNQPQHF	TGTGCCAGCAGCTTGGGGCGGGGCAATCAGCCCCAGCATTTT
TRBV12-5	TRBD1	.	TRBJ2-7	CASGLVRPRAIDRDYEQYF	TGTGCTAGTGGTTTGGTACGTCCCAGGGCCATCGACAGGGACTACGAGCAGTACTTC
TRBV5-4	TRBD1	.	TRBJ1-2	CASSMAGTGTYGYTF	TGTGCCAGCAGCATGGCCGGGACAGGGACCTATGGCTACACCTTC
TRBV9	.	.	TRBJ1-6	CASSVAGGHSPLHF	TGTGCCAGCAGCGTAGCTGGGGGCCACTCACCCCTCCACTTT
TRBV6-5	TRBD1	.	TRBJ1-2	CASDRVGGYTF	TGTGCCAGCGACAGGGTGGGTGGCTACACCTTC
TRBV5-1	TRBD2	.	TRBJ2-1	CASSNLAGGTNEQFF	TGCGCCAGCAGCAATTTAGCGGGGGGCACTAATGAGCAGTTCTTC
TRBV6-5	.	few	TRBJ2-1	CASSYSSQGVDEQFF	TGTGCCAGCAGTTACTCGAGTCAGGGTGTCGATGAGCAGTTCTTC
TRBV29-1	TRBD2	.	TRBJ2-3	CSVVGEGVDTQYF	TGCAGCGTTGTGGGGGAGGGCGTAGATACGCAGTATTTT
TRBV15	.	.	TRBJ1-2	CATSRDLANSNYGYTF	TGTGCCACCAGCAGAGATTTGGCAAATTCTAACTATGGCTACACCTTC
TRBV29-1	.	.	TRBJ2-7	CSVEVELASEQYF	TGCAGCGTTGAAGTGGAGTTAGCCTCCGAGCAGTACTTC
TRBV19	.	.	TRBJ1-4	CASSMWETNEKLFF	TGTGCCAGTAGCATGTGGGAGACTAATGAAAAACTGTTTTTT
TRBV28	.	.	TRBJ1-4	CASSRPGQTNEKLFF	TGTGCCAGCAGTCGTCCGGGACAAACTAATGAAAAACTGTTTTTT
TRBV3-1/TRBV3-2	.	once	TRBJ1-4	CASSPTIGGNEKLFF	TGTGCCAGCAGCCCTACAATAGGGGGTAATGAAAAACTGTTTTTT
TRBV7-9	.	once	TRBJ1-6	CASSLKGPGNSPLHF	TGTGCCAGCAGCTTAAAGGGGCCAGGGAATTCACCCCTCCACTTT
TRBV18	TRBD1	.	TRBJ2-7	CASSPDRMSSYEQYF	TGTGCCAGCTCACCGGACAGGATGAGCTCCTACGAGCAGTACTTC
TRBV3-1/TRBV3-2	.	.	TRBJ2-7	CASSPRTAHHYEQYF	TGTGCCAGCAGCCCTCGGACAGCACATCACTACGAGCAGTACTTC
TRBV9	.	.	TRBJ2-2	CASGPSGTGELFF	TGTGCCAGCGGACCCTCAGGGACCGGGGAGCTGTTTTTT
TRBV11-2	TRBD2	.	TRBJ2-1	CASSRTSGRAAGSYNEQFF	TGTGCCAGCAGCCGCACTAGCGGGAGGGCCGCGGGCTCCTACAATGAGCAGTTCTTC
TRBV5-1	.	.	TRBJ1-2	CASRSGTNYGYTF	TGCGCCAGCAGGTCCGGGACAAACTATGGCTACACCTTC
TRBV24-1	.	.	TRBJ2-5	CATSDSGDGQYF	TGTGCCACCAGTGATTCGGGGGACGGCCAGTACTTC
TRBV4-2	.	.	TRBJ2-3	CASSQDLYNTDTQYF	TGTGCCAGCAGCCAAGATTTATACAACACAGATACGCAGTATTTT